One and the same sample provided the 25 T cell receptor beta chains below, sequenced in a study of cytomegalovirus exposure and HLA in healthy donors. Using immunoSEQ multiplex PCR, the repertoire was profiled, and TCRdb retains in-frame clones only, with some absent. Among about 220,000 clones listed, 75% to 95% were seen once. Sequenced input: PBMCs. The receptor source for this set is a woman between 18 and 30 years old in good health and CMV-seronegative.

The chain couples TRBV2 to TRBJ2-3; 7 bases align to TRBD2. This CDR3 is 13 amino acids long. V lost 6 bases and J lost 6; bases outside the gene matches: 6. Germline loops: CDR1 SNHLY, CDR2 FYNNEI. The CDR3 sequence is CASSAGAGDTQYF. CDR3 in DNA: TGTGCCAGCAGCGCGGGAGCCGGGGATACGCAGTATTTT.

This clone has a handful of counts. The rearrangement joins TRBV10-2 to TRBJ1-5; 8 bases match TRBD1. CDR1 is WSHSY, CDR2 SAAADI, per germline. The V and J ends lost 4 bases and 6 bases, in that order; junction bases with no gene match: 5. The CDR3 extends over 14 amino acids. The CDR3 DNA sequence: TGCGCCAGCAGTGTTGACAGGGGCTCTCAGCCCCAGCATTTT. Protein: CASSVDRGSQPQHF.

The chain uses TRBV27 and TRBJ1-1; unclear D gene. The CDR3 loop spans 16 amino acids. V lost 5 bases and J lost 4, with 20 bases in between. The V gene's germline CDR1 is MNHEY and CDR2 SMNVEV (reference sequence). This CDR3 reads CASSPPAGLGGTEAFF. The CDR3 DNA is TGTGCCAGCAGTCCCCCCGCCGGGCTTGGAGGCACTGAAGCTTTCTTT.

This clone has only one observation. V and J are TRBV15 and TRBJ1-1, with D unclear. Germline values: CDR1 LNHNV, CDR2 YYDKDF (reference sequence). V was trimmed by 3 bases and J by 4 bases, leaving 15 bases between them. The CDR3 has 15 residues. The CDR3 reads CATSSNAEGGTEAFF. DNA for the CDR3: TGTGCCACCAGCAGCAACGCGGAGGGCGGCACTGAAGCTTTCTTT.

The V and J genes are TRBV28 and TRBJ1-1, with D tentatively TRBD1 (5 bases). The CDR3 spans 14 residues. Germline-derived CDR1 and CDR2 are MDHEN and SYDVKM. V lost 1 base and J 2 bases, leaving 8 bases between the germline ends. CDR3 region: CASSLLGGNTEAFF. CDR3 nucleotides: TGTGCCAGCAGTTTATTGGGGGGAAACACTGAAGCTTTCTTT.

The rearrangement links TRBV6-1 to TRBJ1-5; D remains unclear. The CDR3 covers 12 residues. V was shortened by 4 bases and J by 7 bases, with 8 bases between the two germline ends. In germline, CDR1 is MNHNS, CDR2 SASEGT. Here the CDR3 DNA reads TGTGCCAGCAGTGTGGAGGGACAGCCCCAGCATTTT. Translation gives CASSVEGQPQHF.

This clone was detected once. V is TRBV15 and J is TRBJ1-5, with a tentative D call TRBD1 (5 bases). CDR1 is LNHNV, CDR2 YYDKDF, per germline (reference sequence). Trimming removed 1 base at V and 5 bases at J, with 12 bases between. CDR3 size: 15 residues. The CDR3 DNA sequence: TGTGCCACCAGCAGAGGGGTAACAGGTGATCAGCCCCAGCATTTT. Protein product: CATSRGVTGDQPQHF.

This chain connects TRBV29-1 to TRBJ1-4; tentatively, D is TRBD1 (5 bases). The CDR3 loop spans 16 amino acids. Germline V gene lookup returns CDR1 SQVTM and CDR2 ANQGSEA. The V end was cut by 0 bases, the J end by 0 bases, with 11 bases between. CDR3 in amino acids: CSVEDQLTATNEKLFF. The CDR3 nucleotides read TGCAGCGTTGAAGATCAATTGACAGCAACTAATGAAAAACTGTTTTTT.

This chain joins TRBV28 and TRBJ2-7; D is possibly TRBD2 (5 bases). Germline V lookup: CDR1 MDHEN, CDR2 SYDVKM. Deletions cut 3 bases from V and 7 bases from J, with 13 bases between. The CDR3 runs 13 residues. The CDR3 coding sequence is TGTGCCAGCAGTTTCAACCCGGGCGGGGAGCAGTACTTC. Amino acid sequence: CASSFNPGGEQYF.

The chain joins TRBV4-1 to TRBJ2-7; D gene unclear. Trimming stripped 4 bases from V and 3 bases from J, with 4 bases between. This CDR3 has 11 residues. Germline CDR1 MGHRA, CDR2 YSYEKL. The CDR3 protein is CASSLGYEQYF. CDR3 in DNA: TGCGCCAGCAGCCTCGGCTACGAGCAGTACTTC.

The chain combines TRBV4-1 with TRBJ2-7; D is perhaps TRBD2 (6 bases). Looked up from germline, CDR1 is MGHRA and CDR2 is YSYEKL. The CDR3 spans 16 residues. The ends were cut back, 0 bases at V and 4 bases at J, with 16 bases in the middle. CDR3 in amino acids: CASSQDLGGRNYEQYF. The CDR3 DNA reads TGCGCCAGCAGCCAAGATCTCGGAGGGAGAAATTACGAGCAGTACTTC.

The CDR3 DNA is TGTGCCAGCAGTAGGATAGGGACAGGGGGCTCCTACGAGCAGTACTTC. It translates to CASSRIGTGGSYEQYF. This chain uses TRBV2 with TRBJ2-7, with 11 bases identical to TRBD1. The CDR3 is 16 amino acids. The ends lost 5 bases at V and 0 bases at J; junction bases unmatched: 6. Germline CDR1 reads SNHLY; CDR2 reads FYNNEI.

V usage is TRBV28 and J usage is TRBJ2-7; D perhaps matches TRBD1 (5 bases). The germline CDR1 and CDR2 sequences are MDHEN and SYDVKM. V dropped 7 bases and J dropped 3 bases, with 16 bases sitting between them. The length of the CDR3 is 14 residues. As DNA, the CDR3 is TGTGCCAGCATTCGAGCAGGGAAAAACTACGAGCAGTACTTC. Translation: CASIRAGKNYEQYF.

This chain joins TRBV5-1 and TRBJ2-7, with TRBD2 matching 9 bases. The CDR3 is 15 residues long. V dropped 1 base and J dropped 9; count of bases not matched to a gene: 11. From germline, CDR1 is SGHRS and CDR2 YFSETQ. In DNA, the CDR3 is TGCGCCAGCAGCTTGCTAAGCGCTAGCGGGATGGTGCAGTACTTC. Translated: CASSLLSASGMVQYF.

DNA of the CDR3: TGCGCCAGCAGCTTGGGAGGGCGCGGGGAAGAGACCCAGTACTTC. Translated: CASSLGGRGEETQYF. The chain joins TRBV5-1 to TRBJ2-5, with D possibly matching TRBD2 (6 bases). The V gene's germline CDR1 is SGHRS and CDR2 YFSETQ. The V end lost 0 bases, the J end lost 3 bases, and 12 bases lay between the germline ends. This CDR3 region has 15 residues. Full variable domain (rest looked up from reference TRBV5-1 and TRBJ2-5): KAGVTQTPRYLIKTRGQQVTLSCSPISGHRSVSWYQQTPGQGLQFLFEYFSETQRNKGNFPGRFSGRQFSNSRSEMNVSTLELGDSALYLCASSLGGRGEETQYFGPGTRLLVL.

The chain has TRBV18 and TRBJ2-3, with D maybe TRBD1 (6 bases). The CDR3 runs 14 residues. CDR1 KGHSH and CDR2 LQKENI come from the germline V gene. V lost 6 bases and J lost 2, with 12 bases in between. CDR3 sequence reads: CASSLGHLTDTQYF. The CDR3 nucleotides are TGTGCCAGCTCCCTGGGACACCTCACAGATACGCAGTATTTT.

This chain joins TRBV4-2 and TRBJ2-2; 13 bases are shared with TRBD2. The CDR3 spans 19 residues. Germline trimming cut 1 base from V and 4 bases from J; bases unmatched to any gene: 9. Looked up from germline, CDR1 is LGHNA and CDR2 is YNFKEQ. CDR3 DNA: TGTGCCAGCAGCCAAGGGACTAGCGGGAGCAATTGGGGCACCGGGGAGCTGTTTTTT. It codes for CASSQGTSGSNWGTGELFF.

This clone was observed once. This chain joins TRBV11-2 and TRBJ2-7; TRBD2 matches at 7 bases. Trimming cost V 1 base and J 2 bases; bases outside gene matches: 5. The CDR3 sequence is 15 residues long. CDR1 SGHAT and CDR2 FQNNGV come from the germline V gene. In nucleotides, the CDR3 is TGTGCCAGCAGCTTAGTAGCGGGCAGTACCTACGAGCAGTACTTC. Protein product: CASSLVAGSTYEQYF.

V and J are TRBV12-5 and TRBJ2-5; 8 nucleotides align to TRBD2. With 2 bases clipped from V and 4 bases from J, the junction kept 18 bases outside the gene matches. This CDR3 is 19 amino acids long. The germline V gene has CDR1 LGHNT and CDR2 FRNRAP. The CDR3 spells CASGLPTPWGAGGGETQYF. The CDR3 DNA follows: TGTGCTAGTGGTTTGCCTACCCCCTGGGGCGCGGGAGGTGGAGAGACCCAGTACTTC. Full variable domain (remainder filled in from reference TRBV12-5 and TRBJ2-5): DARVTQTPRHKVTEMGQEVTMRCQPILGHNTVFWYRQTMMQGLELLAYFRNRAPLDDSGMPKDRFSAEMPDATLATLKIQPSEPRDSAVYFCASGLPTPWGAGGGETQYFGPGTRLLVL.

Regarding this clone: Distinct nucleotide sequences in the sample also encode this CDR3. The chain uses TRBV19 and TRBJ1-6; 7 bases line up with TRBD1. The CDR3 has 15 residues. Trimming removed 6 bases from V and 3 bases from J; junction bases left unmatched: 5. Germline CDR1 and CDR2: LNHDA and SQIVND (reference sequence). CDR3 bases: TGTGCCAGTAGCAGCCGGGACAGCTATAATTCACCCCTCCACTTT. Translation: CASSSRDSYNSPLHF.

CDR3 region: CASSLHGQIPQPQHF. The CDR3 DNA reads as TGTGCCAGCAGCTTACATGGACAGATCCCTCAGCCCCAGCATTTT. This chain joins TRBV7-9 and TRBJ1-5; tentatively, D is TRBD1 (6 bases). The ends were cut back, 2 bases at V and 6 bases at J, with 14 bases in the middle. The CDR3 is 15 amino acids. CDR1 is SEHNR, CDR2 FQNEAQ, per germline (reference sequence). Supplemented by reference TRBV7-9 and TRBJ1-5, the full variable domain reads DTGVSQNPRHKITKRGQNVTFRCDPISEHNRLYWYRQTLGQGPEFLTYFQNEAQLEKSRLLSDRFSAERPKGSFSTLEIQRTEQGDSAMYLCASSLHGQIPQPQHFGDGTRLSIL.

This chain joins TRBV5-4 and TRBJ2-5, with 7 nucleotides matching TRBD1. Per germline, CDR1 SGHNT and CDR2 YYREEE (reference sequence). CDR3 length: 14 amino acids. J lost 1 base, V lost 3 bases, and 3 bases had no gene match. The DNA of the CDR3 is TGTGCCAGCAGCTCCAGGGGGATCCAAGAGACCCAGTACTTC. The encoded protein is CASSSRGIQETQYF.

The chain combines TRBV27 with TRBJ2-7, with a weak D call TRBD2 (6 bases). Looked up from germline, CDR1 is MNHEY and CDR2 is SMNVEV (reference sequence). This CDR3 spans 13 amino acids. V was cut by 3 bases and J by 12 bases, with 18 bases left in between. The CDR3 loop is CASSFSWDCRRYF. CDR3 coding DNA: TGTGCCAGCAGTTTCTCCTGGGACTGCAGGCGGTACTTC.

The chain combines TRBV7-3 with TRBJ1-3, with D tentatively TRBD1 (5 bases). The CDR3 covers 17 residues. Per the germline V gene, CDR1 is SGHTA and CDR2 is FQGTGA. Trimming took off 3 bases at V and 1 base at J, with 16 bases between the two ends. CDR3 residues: CASSFLQRGGSGNTIYF. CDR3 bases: TGTGCCAGCAGCTTTCTTCAGAGGGGAGGGTCTGGAAACACCATATATTTT.

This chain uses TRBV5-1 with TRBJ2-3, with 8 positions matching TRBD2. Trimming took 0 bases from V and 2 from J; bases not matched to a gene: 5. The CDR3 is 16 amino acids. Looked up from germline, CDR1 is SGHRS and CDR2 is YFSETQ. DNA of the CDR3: TGCGCCAGCAGCTTGGCCTCGGGGGGGTCCACAGATACGCAGTATTTT. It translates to CASSLASGGSTDTQYF. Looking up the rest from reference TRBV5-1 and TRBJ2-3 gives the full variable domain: KAGVTQTPRYLIKTRGQQVTLSCSPISGHRSVSWYQQTPGQGLQFLFEYFSETQRNKGNFPGRFSGRQFSNSRSEMNVSTLELGDSALYLCASSLASGGSTDTQYFGPGTRLTVL.